A single count supports the clone carrying this TCR beta chain. This entry comes from a study of blood T cell repertoires in COVID-19. Overall study context: PBMCs, B-cell-depleted T cells, or T cells were the source of the cDNA or gDNA that made up the material.

Produced via immunoSEQ multiplex PCR; TCRdb's table is partial and in-frame only. The sample contains some 210,000 clones, 82% of which appear only once. CDR3 length equals 12 residues. The germline V and J ends were trimmed by 2 bases and 12 bases, with 8 bases remaining between them. The TCR was taken from a woman aged 35 to 49 with acute or convalescent COVID-19. The sequenced sample was peripheral blood. This sequence joins TRBV12-3 or TRBV12-4 and TRBJ1-6; D is unclear. The CDR3 loop is CASSLREGPLHF. In DNA, the CDR3 is TGTGCCAGCAGTTTAAGGGAGGGACCCCTCCACTTT.